The source of this TCR beta chain is a study of T-cell reconstitution after alpha-beta-depleted transplantation in children. The germline gives CDR1 KGHSH, CDR2 LQKENI. The CDR3 covers 14 residues. Germline trimming cut 3 bases from V and 0 bases from J; bases unmatched to any gene: 1. It was with unique molecular identifiers that the TCRbeta library was prepared. TCRdb ran MiXCR on the PCR reads and lists one entry per CDR3 protein. This table holds about 92,000 distinct CDR3 sequences, less than 15% found once. This clonotype has more than one count but fewer than ten. The chain carries TRBV18 and TRBJ1-1, with 7 bases that match TRBD1. The clonotype comes from a human donor who donated a stem cell graft to a child with inherited bone marrow failure. Sequenced material: PBMCs from the stem cell graft donor, taken from the stem cell graft. CDR3 in DNA: TGTGCCAGCTCACCCCAGGGGGTGAACACTGAAGCTTTCTTT. Amino acids: CASSPQGVNTEAFF.